This entry features one T cell receptor (beta chain) sequence. Its target antigen remains unknown. Within one base of it there is no much larger clone, and no base qualities were kept. Reading the label with the study, this specimen's time point is: about 28 days (+/-7) after the second vaccine dose. Because spike-specific TCR depth and breadth did not differ between the two schedules, AZD1222 recipients who got a second dose at roughly 4 weeks were pooled with those who got a second dose at roughly 12 weeks. The vaccinee samples were drawn from two UK trials, COV001 and COV002, one of which was a single-blind randomized controlled phase 2/3 trial testing AZD1222 (ChAdOx1 nCoV-19) in healthy adults. For TCRbeta chain sequencing, PBMC samples were collected from trial participants at day 0 and at day 28 after the second dose. CDR1 LGHDT and CDR2 YNNKEL are derived from the germline V gene (reference sequence). Measured from the cysteine to the phenylalanine, the CDR3 is 17 residues long. Only the CDR3 part of the read is kept: 51 bases, read in frame from the first base. V trim: 5 bases; J trim: 5 bases; unmatched bases: 16.

This specimen comes from a study of T cell responses to AZD1222 COVID-19 vaccine (dated by TCRdb to about 2021). For the study in its entirety: TCR sequencing was performed for 233 trial participants, of whom about 200 were given two doses of AZD1222 and approximately 25 were given two doses of MenACWY control vaccine. Enrollment into the trials was organized by age into subgroups of 18-55, 56-69 and 70-plus years, and those subgroups contained around 150, 28 and 57 TCR-sequenced participants, respectively. What the authors observed across the whole study: Because no day 14 peak-response samples were available, repertoires were characterized only after the peak T cell response. In the small 56-69-year group, the increase in depth fell short of significance, most likely because of low power. After two AZD1222 doses, spike-specific TCR breadth and depth were significantly higher than at day 0 and than in MenACWY recipients. Reportedly, almost half of the unique spike-specific TCRs recognized epitopes lying outside the regions that are mutated in the B.1.351 and B.1.1.7 variants. Participants were mostly white British and included more females than males, and it was suggested by the authors that clonal diversity may have been underestimated. CD4 TCRs associated with the vaccine covered the entire spike protein, and the dominant responses were in regions 160-218 and 743-854. Conclusions about previously exposed vaccinees are limited, since just 5 or 6 AZD1222 recipients were seropositive for SARS-CoV-2 at baseline.

The CDR3 regions of human TCRbeta chains were analyzed by immunosequencing. The original pipeline was this. TCRs in the repertoires were compared against a reference library of SARS-CoV-2-specific TCRs that had been generated with the MIRA antigen-specificity platform. Breadth was defined as the fraction of unique TCRs that were SARS-CoV-2-associated, and depth was defined as the fraction of total T cells that were SARS-CoV-2-associated. Using the MIRA data, each spike-specific TCR was mapped to the spike region that the TCR reacts to and placed in a CD4 or CD8 class. Log10-transformed breadth and depth values were compared by one-way ANOVA with Sidak's multiple comparisons tests. The source is immuneACCESS, and TCRdb retained only in-frame sequences with V and J called. Part of the clones is not carried over; for the studies checked, unresolved V genes explain less than half of this, and the remainder is unexplained. The V and J calls and the clone size are those of that table, but D and trimming were determined from the DNA. A total of 180,000 or so clones appear in this sample, about nine tenths of them only once. The top ten hold around 1.9% of the sample.

The TCR sequence derives from an adult who received the AZD1222 COVID-19 vaccine. The chain uses TRBV3-1 (or the pseudogene TRBV3-2) and TRBJ2-5; 8 junctional bases match TRBD2. The sample here was peripheral blood, taken 28 days after the second AZD1222 dose. CDR3 region: CASSSGRGARGGETQYF. The DNA is as follows: TGTGCCAGCAGCTCCGGGCGGGGGGCGCGAGGTGGGGAGACCCAGTACTTC.